This T cell receptor beta chain originates from a study of naive and memory T cell subsets. Study-level findings and limits: Especially in CD8 cells, naive repertoires contained a few larger clonotypes, possibly CD45RA-re-expressing memory cells. Over 95% of naive TCR sequences appeared only once, unlike memory subsets.

The beta constant-region primer was an equimolar mix of two oligonucleotides covering TRBC1 and TRBC2. Ligated cDNA was amplified by four rounds of PCR with nested alpha and beta constant-region primers and SP2. TCRdb fed the UMI-ligation and nested PCR reads into MiXCR, producing one record per CDR3 protein. The sample lists over 80,000 distinct CDR3 sequences, about 11% occurring once. This clonotype was detected many times. Antigen: not known. Germline V lookup: CDR1 SQVTM, CDR2 ANQGSEA. Trimming took off 4 bases at V and 3 bases at J, with 13 bases between the two ends. CDR3 length: 14 amino acids.

Sequencing used naive CD4+ T cells from blood. The sequence was obtained from a human donor in good health. The chain couples TRBV29-1 to TRBJ2-1; no reliable D call. This CDR3 is CSVVLGFVYNEQFF. CDR3 nucleotide sequence: TGCAGCGTTGTGTTAGGGTTCGTCTACAATGAGCAGTTCTTC.